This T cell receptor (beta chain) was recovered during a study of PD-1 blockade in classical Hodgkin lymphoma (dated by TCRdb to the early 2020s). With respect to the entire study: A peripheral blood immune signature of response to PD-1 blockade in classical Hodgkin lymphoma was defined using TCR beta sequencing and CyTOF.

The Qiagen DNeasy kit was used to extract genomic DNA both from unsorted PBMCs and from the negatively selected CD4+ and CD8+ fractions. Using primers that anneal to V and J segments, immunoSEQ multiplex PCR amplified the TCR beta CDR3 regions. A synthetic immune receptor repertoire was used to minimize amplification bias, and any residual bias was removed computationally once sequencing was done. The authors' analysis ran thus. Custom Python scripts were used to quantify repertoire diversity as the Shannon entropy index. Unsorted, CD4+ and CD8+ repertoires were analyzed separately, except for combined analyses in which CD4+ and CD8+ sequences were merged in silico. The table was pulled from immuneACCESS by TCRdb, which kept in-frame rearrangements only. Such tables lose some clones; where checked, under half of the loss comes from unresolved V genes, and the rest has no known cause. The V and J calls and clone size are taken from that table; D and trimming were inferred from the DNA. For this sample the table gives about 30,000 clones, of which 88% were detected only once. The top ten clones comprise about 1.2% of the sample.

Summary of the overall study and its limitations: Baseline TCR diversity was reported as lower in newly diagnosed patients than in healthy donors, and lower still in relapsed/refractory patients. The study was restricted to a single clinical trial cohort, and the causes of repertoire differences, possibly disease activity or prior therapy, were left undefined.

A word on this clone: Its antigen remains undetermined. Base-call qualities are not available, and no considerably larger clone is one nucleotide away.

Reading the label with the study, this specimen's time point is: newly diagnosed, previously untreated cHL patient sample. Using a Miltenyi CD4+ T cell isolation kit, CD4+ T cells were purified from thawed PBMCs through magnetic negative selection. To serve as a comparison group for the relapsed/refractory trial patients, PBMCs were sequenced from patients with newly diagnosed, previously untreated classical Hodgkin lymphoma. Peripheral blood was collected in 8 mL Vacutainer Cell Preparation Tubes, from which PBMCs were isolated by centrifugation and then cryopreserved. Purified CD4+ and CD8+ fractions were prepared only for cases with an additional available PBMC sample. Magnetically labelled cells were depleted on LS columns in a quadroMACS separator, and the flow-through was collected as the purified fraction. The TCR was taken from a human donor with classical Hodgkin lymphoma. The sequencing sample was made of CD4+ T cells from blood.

The CDR3 protein is CASSLSGGVDQPQHF. In nucleotide form, the sequence is TGTGCCAGCAGCTTATCAGGGGGGGTTGATCAGCCCCAGCATTTT. The chain is encoded by TRBV11-3 joined to TRBJ1-5, and 7 bases in between align with TRBD1. V is pruned by 2 bases and J by 5 bases, leaving 6 bases of the junction without a gene match. CDR1 and CDR2 are drawn from the germline V gene: SGHNT, YENEEA. Including the terminal cysteine and phenylalanine, the CDR3 comprises 15 residues. The sequence is cut down to CDR3 DNA, 45 bases in frame from base 1.